A single sample is the source of the 25 T cell receptor beta chains below, sequenced in a study of blood T cell repertoires in COVID-19 (dated by TCRdb to about 2020). Receptor libraries were prepared by the immunoSEQ multiplex PCR assay. TCRdb holds this immuneACCESS table with in-frame rearrangements only. Some clones are missing; in checked studies, unresolved V genes explain under half, and the rest has no known cause. The sample profile shows approximately 210,000 clones; about 85% of them were found once. The ten largest clones add up to around 2.1% of the sample. Sequences were obtained from PBMCs or T cells enriched from blood (not recorded which). These receptors were obtained from a woman aged 25 to 45 who had recovered from COVID-19.

The chain carries TRBV19 and TRBJ1-2; tentative D call: TRBD1 (6 bases). V gave up 3 bases and J gave up 4 bases, with 12 bases separating them. Germline V gene sequence: CDR1 LNHDA, CDR2 SQIVND (reference sequence). The CDR3 is 14 residues long. The CDR3: CASSIEGEGYGYTF. In DNA, the CDR3 is TGTGCCAGTAGTATTGAGGGGGAGGGCTATGGCTACACCTTC.

J is TRBJ2-5 and V is TRBV7-2; 8 nucleotides line up with TRBD1. This CDR3 region has 15 residues. From germline, CDR1 is SGHTA and CDR2 FQGNSA. With 3 bases clipped from V and 5 bases from J, the junction kept 8 bases outside the gene matches. CDR3 DNA: TGTGCCAGCAGCTTCCGGACAGGGACTTTGGAGACCCAGTACTTC. Translating gives CASSFRTGTLETQYF.

The V and J genes are TRBV7-9 and TRBJ1-2; D is perhaps TRBD1 (5 bases). V was pared by 6 bases and J by 4 bases, with 12 bases between. The germline V gene encodes CDR1 SEHNR and CDR2 FQNEAQ (reference sequence). This CDR3 has 13 residues. DNA of the CDR3: TGTGCCAGCAGTATAGGGGTGAGCTATGGCTACACCTTC. Translation: CASSIGVSYGYTF.

The genes are TRBV19 and TRBJ1-3, with D maybe TRBD1 (6 bases). Trimming took 4 bases from V and 4 from J, leaving 11 bases between them. CDR1 is LNHDA, CDR2 SQIVND, per germline (reference sequence). This CDR3 is 14 amino acids long. CDR3 sequence (DNA): TGTGCCAGTAGTAGACAGGACGGGGGAAACACCATATATTTT. Residues: CASSRQDGGNTIYF.

This clone was observed once. The chain couples TRBV4-2 to TRBJ1-5, with 7 bases aligning to TRBD1. V gave up 1 base and J gave up 3 bases; unmatched junction bases: 6. The CDR3 is made up of 16 amino acids. CDR1 and CDR2 (germline): LGHNA, YNFKEQ. The DNA for the CDR3 is TGTGCCAGCAGCCAAGCAGGGGGAGACGACAATCAGCCCCAGCATTTT. Translated, it gives CASSQAGGDDNQPQHF.

The V call is TRBV4-3, the J call TRBJ2-7; 10 positions match TRBD2. Germline CDR1 LGHNA, CDR2 YSLEER. The J segment lost 2 bases and the V segment lost 4 bases, leaving 5 bases of the junction unmatched. The CDR3 is 15 amino acids. CDR3 loop: CASSRGLAETYEQYF. Here the CDR3 DNA reads TGCGCCAGCAGCCGCGGACTAGCGGAGACCTACGAGCAGTACTTC.

As DNA, the CDR3 is TGCGCCAGCAGCCAAGAGGGAGTTCCCTATGGCTACACCTTC. Its translation: CASSQEGVPYGYTF. The chain links TRBV4-3 to TRBJ1-2, with D uncertain. The length of the CDR3 is 14 residues. The germline CDR1 and CDR2 sequences are LGHNA and YSLEER. Trimming left V 0 bases short and J 4 bases short, with 9 bases between.

CDR3 loop: CASQLSGANVLTF. CDR3 coding DNA: TGTGCCAGCCAACTTTCTGGGGCCAACGTCCTGACTTTC. V is TRBV11-2 and J is TRBJ2-6, with D unclear. V dropped 8 bases and J dropped 1 base, with 6 bases sitting between them. The germline gives CDR1 SGHAT, CDR2 FQNNGV. This CDR3 contains 13 residues.

CDR3 coding DNA: TGTGCCAGCAGCGGGGATGACAGGGGCTGGGGACAGCCCCAGCATTTT. This encodes CASSGDDRGWGQPQHF. The chain recombines TRBV9 with TRBJ1-5; 8 positions agree with TRBD1. V shed 3 bases and J 7 bases; nucleotides not matched to a gene: 12. The CDR3 extends over 16 amino acids. Looked up from germline, CDR1 is SGDLS and CDR2 is YYNGEE.

This chain links TRBV2 with TRBJ2-5; 9 bases align to TRBD2. Germline V CDR1 and CDR2: SNHLY, FYNNEI. V gave up 6 bases and J gave up 4 bases; unmatched junction bases: 6. CDR3 size: 14 residues. The CDR3, as DNA: TGTGCCAGCAGCCCTGCGGGGGGGCCAGAGACCCAGTACTTC. Amino acids: CASSPAGGPETQYF.

The rearrangement links TRBV7-3 to TRBJ2-1; a possible D gene is TRBD1 (6 bases). V was cut by 4 bases and J by 9 bases, with 10 bases left in between. The CDR3 has 12 amino acids. Germline V gene lookup returns CDR1 SGHTA and CDR2 FQGTGA. The CDR3: CASSSTGSEQFF. CDR3 sequence (DNA): TGTGCCAGCAGCTCCACAGGGAGTGAGCAGTTCTTC.

The rearrangement joins TRBV6-5 to TRBJ1-1, with D perhaps matching TRBD1 (5 bases). Trimming left V 4 bases short and J 4 bases short, with 16 bases between. The CDR3 sequence is 15 residues long. The V gene's germline CDR1 is MNHEY and CDR2 SVGAGI. In DNA form, the CDR3 reads TGTGCCAGCAGTTTACGGGGGGGTACCAGCACTGAAGCTTTCTTT. It specifies CASSLRGGTSTEAFF.

This rearrangement joins TRBV20-1 to TRBJ2-7; a possible D gene is TRBD2 (5 bases). This CDR3 comprises 11 residues. Per the germline V gene, CDR1 is DFQATT and CDR2 is SNEGSKA (reference sequence). Trimming removed 6 bases at V and 2 bases at J, with 8 bases between. The CDR3 sequence: CSALAAYEQYF. The CDR3 bases are TGCAGTGCCCTAGCCGCCTACGAGCAGTACTTC.

The chain employs TRBV27 and TRBJ1-2, with 7 bases matching TRBD1. Germline CDR1 reads MNHEY; CDR2 reads SMNVEV (reference sequence). CDR3 length equals 17 residues. Unmatched junction bases numbered 12, after V lost 1 base and J lost 4 bases. DNA for the CDR3: TGTGCCAGCAGTTTATTGTCCCCCCTACAGGGGACCTATGGCTACACCTTC. Translation: CASSLLSPLQGTYGYTF.

The CDR3 bases are TGCAGCGTTAGACAGGGGAGGGACTATGGCTACACCTTC. Translating gives CSVRQGRDYGYTF. The chain has TRBV29-1 and TRBJ1-2; TRBD1 matches 8 bases. CDR1 is SQVTM and CDR2 is ANQGSEA in the germline V gene. Unmatched junction bases numbered 5, after V lost 5 bases and J lost 3 bases. The CDR3 is 13 amino acids.

This clone was found once. V is TRBV19 and J is TRBJ1-6; TRBD1 aligns across 8 bases. This CDR3 region has 14 residues. The ends lost 3 bases at V and 9 bases at J; junction bases unmatched: 4. Germline V gene lookup returns CDR1 LNHDA and CDR2 SQIVND (reference sequence). This CDR3 is CASSIQGAVSPLHF. The CDR3 bases are TGTGCCAGTAGTATTCAGGGGGCGGTTTCACCCCTCCACTTT. The full variable domain, completed using reference TRBV19 and TRBJ1-6, is DGGITQSPKYLFRKEGQNVTLSCEQNLNHDAMYWYRQDPGQGLRLIYYSQIVNDFQKGDIAEGYSVSREKKESFPLTVTSAQKNPTAFYLCASSIQGAVSPLHFGNGTRLTVT.

The rearrangement joins TRBV12-3 or TRBV12-4 to TRBJ1-1; D is undetermined. Between the trimmed V and J ends, which lost 6 bases and 8 bases, there was a span of 13 bases. The CDR3 is 12 amino acids. CDR3 loop: CASSRPREEAFF. The CDR3 nucleotides read TGTGCCAGCAGCCGCCCCCGGGAGGAAGCTTTCTTT.

This chain joins TRBV5-4 and TRBJ1-2, with 7 positions matching TRBD1. The CDR3 contains 17 residues. V gave up 0 bases and J gave up 0 bases; unmatched junction bases: 8. The germline gives CDR1 SGHNT, CDR2 YYREEE (reference sequence). CDR3 amino acids: CASSLAPGQIANYGYTF. The CDR3 DNA reads TGTGCCAGCAGCTTGGCGCCGGGACAGATAGCTAACTATGGCTACACCTTC.

The chain recombines TRBV4-1 with TRBJ1-1; D unclear. The germline CDR1 and CDR2 sequences are MGHRA and YSYEKL. The CDR3 has 15 amino acids. The V gene lost 0 bases and the J gene lost 1 base, with 9 bases spanning the gap. The CDR3: CASSQDSGENTEAFF. CDR3 DNA: TGCGCCAGCAGCCAAGATTCCGGGGAGAACACTGAAGCTTTCTTT.

V is TRBV20-1 and J is TRBJ2-5; D remains ambiguous. The CDR3 has 11 residues. The V end was cut by 5 bases, the J end by 4 bases, with 8 bases between. In germline, CDR1 is DFQATT, CDR2 SNEGSKA (reference sequence). Here the CDR3 reads CSAPTGETQYF. DNA of the CDR3: TGCAGTGCTCCCACGGGAGAGACCCAGTACTTC.

J is TRBJ1-6 and V is TRBV6-5, with D unresolved. This CDR3 spans 13 amino acids. Trimming shortened V by 6 bases and J by 5 bases, and 8 bases separated the two germline ends. Looked up from germline, CDR1 is MNHEY and CDR2 is SVGAGI. CDR3 protein: CASRLGNNSPLHF. The CDR3 DNA follows: TGTGCCAGCAGATTGGGCAATAATTCACCCCTCCACTTT.

The V gene is TRBV9, the J gene TRBJ1-2; 9 nucleotides align to TRBD1. Germline trimming cut 5 bases from V and 8 bases from J; bases unmatched to any gene: 16. Germline-derived CDR1 and CDR2 are SGDLS and YYNGEE. The CDR3 extends over 16 amino acids. Here the CDR3 DNA reads TGTGCCAGCAGTCAGATCGGGACAGGGATATTTCAGGGCTACACCTTC. Translated, it gives CASSQIGTGIFQGYTF.

The CDR3 reads CASRQTYEQYF. The CDR3 DNA sequence: TGTGCCAGCCGACAGACCTACGAGCAGTACTTC. This chain links TRBV12-3 or TRBV12-4 with TRBJ2-7; a weak D match, TRBD1 (5 bases). The germline V and J ends were trimmed by 8 bases and 2 bases, with 7 bases remaining between them. This CDR3 has 11 amino acids.

This clone has more than one count but fewer than ten. CDR3 nucleotides: TGCGCCAGCAAAAGGACTAGCGGGGGGGTCCCTTACAATGAGCAGTTCTTC. Its protein is CASKRTSGGVPYNEQFF. This chain uses TRBV5-1 with TRBJ2-1, with 15 bases identical to TRBD2. V dropped 6 bases and J dropped 4; count of bases not matched to a gene: 8. CDR1 is SGHRS and CDR2 is YFSETQ in the germline V gene. This CDR3 is 17 amino acids long.

The chain has TRBV6-2 or TRBV6-3 and TRBJ1-6; TRBD1 is a possible D gene (5 bases). CDR3 length equals 15 residues. Trimming shortened V by 5 bases and J by 7 bases, and 15 bases separated the two germline ends. The germline V gene encodes CDR1 MNHEY and CDR2 SVGEGT. In nucleotides, the CDR3 is TGTGCCAGCAGTACCGGGGGGGGTAAGAATTCACCCCTCCACTTT. Amino acids: CASSTGGGKNSPLHF.